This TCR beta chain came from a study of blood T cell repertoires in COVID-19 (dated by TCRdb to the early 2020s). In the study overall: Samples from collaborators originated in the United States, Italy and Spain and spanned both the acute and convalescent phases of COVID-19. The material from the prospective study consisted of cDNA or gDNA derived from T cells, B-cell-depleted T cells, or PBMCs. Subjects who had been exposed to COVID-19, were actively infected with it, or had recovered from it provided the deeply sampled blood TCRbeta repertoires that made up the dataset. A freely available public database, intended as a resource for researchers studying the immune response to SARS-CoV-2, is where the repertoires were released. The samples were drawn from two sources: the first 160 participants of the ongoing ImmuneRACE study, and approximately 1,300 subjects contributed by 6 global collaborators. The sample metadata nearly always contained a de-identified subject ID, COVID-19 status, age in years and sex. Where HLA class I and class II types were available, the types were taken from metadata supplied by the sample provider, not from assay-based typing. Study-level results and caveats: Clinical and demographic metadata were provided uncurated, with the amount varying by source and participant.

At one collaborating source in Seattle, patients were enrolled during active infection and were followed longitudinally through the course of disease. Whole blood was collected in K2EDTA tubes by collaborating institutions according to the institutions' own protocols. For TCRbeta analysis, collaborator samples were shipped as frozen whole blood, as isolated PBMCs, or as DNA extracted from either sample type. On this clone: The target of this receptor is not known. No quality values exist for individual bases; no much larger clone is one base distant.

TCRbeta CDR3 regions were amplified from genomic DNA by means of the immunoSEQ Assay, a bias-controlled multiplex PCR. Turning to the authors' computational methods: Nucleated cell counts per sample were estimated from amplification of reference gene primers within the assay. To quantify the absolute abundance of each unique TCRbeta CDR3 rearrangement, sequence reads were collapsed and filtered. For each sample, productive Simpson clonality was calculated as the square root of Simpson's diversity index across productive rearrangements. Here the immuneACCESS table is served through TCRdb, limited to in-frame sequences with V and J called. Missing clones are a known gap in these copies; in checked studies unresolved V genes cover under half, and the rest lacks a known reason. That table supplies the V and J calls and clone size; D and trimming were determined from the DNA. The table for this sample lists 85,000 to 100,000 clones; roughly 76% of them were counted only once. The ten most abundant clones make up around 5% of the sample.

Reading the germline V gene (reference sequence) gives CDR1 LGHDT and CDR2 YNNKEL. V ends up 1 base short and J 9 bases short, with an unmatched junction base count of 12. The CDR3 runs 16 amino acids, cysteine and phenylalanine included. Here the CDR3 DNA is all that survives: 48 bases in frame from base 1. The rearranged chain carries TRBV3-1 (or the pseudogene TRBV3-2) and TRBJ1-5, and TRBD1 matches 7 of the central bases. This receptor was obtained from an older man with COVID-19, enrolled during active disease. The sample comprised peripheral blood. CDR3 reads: CASSQARGSNLRPQHF. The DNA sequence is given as TGTGCCAGCAGCCAAGCCAGGGGGTCCAATCTACGGCCCCAGCATTTT.